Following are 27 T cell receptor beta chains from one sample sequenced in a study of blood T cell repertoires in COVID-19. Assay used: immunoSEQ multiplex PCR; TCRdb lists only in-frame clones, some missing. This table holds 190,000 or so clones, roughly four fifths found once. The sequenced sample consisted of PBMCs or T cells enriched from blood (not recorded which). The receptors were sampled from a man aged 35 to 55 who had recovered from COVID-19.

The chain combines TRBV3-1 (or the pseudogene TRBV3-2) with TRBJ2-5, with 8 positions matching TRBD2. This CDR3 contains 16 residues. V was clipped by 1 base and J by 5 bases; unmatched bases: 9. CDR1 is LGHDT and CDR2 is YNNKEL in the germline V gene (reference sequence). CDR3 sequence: CASSQVGTRGAETQYF. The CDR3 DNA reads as TGTGCCAGCAGCCAAGTAGGGACTAGAGGCGCGGAGACCCAGTACTTC.

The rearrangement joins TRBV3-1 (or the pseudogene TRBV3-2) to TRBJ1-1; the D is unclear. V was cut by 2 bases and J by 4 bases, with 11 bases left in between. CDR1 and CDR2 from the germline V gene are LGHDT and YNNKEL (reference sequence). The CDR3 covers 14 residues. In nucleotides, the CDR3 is TGTGCCAGCAGCCAAATTCGAGGGTCCACTGAAGCTTTCTTT. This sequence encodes CASSQIRGSTEAFF.

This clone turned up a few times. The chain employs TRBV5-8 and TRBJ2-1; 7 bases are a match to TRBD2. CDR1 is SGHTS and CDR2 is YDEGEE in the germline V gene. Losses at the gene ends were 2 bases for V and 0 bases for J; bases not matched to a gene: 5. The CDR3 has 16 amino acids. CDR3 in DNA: TGTGCCAGCAGCTTACATCGCGGGAGCTCCTACAATGAGCAGTTCTTC. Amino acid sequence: CASSLHRGSSYNEQFF.

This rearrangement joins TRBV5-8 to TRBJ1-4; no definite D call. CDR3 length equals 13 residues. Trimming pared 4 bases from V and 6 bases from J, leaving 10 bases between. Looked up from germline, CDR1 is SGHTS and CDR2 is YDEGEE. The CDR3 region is CASSRTGYEKLFF. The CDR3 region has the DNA TGTGCCAGCAGCCGGACGGGGTATGAAAAACTGTTTTTT.

CDR3 DNA: TGTGCCACCAGTGATTTGCATACAGGGGAGAACACTGAAGCTTTCTTT. Amino acids: CATSDLHTGENTEAFF. The chain has TRBV24-1 and TRBJ1-1; 7 bases are shared with TRBD1. The length of the CDR3 is 16 residues. The J segment lost 1 base and the V segment lost 0 bases, leaving 4 bases of the junction unmatched. Looked up from germline, CDR1 is KGHDR and CDR2 is SFDVKD.

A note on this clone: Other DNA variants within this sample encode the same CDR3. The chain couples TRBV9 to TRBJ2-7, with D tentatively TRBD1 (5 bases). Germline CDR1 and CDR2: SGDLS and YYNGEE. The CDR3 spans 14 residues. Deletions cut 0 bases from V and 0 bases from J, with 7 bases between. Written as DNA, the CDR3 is TGTGCCAGCAGCGTAGGGACAACCTCCTACGAGCAGTACTTC. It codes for CASSVGTTSYEQYF.

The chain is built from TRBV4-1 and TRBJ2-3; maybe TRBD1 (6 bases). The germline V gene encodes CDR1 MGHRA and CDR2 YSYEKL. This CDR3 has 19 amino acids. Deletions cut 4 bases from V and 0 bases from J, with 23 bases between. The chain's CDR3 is CASSPLAGQQISSTDTQYF. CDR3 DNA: TGCGCCAGCAGCCCACTCGCAGGACAGCAGATTTCTAGCACAGATACGCAGTATTTT.

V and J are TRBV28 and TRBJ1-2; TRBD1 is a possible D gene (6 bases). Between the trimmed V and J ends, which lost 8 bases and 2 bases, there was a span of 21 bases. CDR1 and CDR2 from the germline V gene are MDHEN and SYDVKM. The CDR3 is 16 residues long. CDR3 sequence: CASSYPMGATNYGYTF. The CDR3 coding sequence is TGTGCCAGCTCCTACCCCATGGGGGCAACCAACTATGGCTACACCTTC.

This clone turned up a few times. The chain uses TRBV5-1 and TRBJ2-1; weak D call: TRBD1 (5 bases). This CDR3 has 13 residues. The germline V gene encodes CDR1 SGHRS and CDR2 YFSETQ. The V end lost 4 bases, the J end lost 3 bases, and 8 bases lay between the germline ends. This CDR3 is CASSRQLYNEQFF. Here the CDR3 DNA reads TGCGCCAGCAGCCGACAGCTCTACAATGAGCAGTTCTTC.

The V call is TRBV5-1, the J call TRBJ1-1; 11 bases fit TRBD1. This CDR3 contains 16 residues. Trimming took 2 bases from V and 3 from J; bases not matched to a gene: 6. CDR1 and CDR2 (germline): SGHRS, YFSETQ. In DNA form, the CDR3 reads TGCGCCAGCAGCTTCGGACAGGGGGCAGGGGACACTGAAGCTTTCTTT. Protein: CASSFGQGAGDTEAFF.

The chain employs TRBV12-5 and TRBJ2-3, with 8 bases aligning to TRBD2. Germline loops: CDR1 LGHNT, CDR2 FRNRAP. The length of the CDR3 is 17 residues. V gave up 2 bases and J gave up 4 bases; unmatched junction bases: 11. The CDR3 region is CASGLLPAGVGPDTQYF. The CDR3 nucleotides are TGTGCTAGTGGTTTGCTCCCAGCGGGAGTGGGGCCAGATACGCAGTATTTT.

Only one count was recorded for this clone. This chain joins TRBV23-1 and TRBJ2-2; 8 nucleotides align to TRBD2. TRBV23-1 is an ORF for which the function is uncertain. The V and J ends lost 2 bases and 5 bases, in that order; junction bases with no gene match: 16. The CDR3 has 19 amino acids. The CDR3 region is CASSQIPGGGGGETGELFF. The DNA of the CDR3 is TGCGCCAGCAGTCAAATCCCCGGGGGGGGAGGAGGGGAGACCGGGGAGCTGTTTTTT.

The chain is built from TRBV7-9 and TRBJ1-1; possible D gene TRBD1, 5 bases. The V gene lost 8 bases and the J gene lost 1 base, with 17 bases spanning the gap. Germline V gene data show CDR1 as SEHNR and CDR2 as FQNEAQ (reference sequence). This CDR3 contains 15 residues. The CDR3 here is CASSGGDPRNTEAFF. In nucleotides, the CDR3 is TGTGCCAGCTCGGGGGGGGACCCCAGGAACACTGAAGCTTTCTTT.

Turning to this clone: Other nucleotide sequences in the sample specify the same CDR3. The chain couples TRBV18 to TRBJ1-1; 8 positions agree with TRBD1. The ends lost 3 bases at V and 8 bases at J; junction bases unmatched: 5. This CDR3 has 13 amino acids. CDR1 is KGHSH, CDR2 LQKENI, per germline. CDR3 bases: TGTGCCAGCTCACCTGGACAGGGAACAGAAGCTTTCTTT. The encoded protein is CASSPGQGTEAFF.

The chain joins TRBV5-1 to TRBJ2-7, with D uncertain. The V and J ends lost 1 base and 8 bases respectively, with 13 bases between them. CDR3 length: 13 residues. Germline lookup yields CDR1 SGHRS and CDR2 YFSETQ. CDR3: CASSLNRRSQQYF. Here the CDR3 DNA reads TGCGCCAGCAGCTTGAACCGTCGGAGTCAGCAGTACTTC.

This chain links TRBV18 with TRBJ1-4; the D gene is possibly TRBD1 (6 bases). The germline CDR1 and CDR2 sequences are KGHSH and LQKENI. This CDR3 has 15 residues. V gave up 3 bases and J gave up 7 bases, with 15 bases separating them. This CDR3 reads CASSPEQGRSEKLFF. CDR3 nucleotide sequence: TGTGCCAGCTCACCGGAACAGGGAAGATCTGAAAAACTGTTTTTT.

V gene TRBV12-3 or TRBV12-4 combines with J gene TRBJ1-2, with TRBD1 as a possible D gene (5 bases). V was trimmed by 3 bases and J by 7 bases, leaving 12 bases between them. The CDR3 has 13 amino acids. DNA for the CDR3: TGTGCCAGCAGTTTCGGTTTCGGGGGTGGCTACACCTTC. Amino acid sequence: CASSFGFGGGYTF.

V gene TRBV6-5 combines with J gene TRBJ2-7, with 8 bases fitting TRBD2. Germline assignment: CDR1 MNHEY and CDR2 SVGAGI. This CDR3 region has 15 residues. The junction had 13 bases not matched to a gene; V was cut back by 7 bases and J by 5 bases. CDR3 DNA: TGTGCCAGCAATTTGGCGGGACTAGTTATCCACGAGCAGTACTTC. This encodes CASNLAGLVIHEQYF.

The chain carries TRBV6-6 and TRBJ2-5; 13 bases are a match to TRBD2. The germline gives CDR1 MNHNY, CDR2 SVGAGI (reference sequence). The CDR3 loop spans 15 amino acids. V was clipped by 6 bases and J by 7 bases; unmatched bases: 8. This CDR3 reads CASSLGTSGTGTQYF. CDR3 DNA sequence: TGTGCCAGCAGCCTCGGGACTAGCGGGACTGGGACCCAGTACTTC.

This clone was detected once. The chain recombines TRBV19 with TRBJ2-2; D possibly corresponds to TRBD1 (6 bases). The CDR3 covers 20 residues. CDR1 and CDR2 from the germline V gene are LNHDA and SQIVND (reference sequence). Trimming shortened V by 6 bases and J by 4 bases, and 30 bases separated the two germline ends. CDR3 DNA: TGTGCCAGTAGGCGCCGAGGGCAGGGGATTGTGTCCTCGAGCACCGGGGAGCTGTTTTTT. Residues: CASRRRGQGIVSSSTGELFF. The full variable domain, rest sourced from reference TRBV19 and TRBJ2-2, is DGGITQSPKYLFRKEGQNVTLSCEQNLNHDAMYWYRQDPGQGLRLIYYSQIVNDFQKGDIAEGYSVSREKKESFPLTVTSAQKNPTAFYLCASRRRGQGIVSSSTGELFFGEGSRLTVL.

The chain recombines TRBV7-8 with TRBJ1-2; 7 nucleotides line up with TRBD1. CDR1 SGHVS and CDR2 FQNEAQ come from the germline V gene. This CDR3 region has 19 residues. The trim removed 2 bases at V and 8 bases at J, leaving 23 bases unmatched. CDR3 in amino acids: CASSLRGNSGQTNMGGYTF. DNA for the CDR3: TGTGCCAGCAGCTTACGTGGCAATTCGGGACAGACAAATATGGGGGGCTACACCTTC.

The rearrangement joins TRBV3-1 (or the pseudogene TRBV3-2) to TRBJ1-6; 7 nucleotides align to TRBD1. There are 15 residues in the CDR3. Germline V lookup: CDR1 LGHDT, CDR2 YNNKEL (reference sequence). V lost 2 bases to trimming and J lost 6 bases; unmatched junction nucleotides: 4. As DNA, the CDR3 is TGTGCCAGCAGCCAAAACAGGGGTAGTAATTCACCCCTCCACTTT. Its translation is CASSQNRGSNSPLHF.

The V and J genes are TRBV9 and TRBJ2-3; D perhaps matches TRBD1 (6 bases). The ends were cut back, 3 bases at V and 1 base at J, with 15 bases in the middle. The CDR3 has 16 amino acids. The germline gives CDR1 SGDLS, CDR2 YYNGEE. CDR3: CASSASTRGGTDTQYF. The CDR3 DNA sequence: TGTGCCAGCAGCGCTTCTACCAGGGGCGGCACAGATACGCAGTATTTT.

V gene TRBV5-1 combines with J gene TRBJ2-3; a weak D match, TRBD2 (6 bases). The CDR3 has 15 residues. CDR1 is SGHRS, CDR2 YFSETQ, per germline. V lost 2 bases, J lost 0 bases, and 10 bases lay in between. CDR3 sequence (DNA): TGCGCCAGCAGCTTAACCGGGACTAGCACAGATACGCAGTATTTT. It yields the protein CASSLTGTSTDTQYF.

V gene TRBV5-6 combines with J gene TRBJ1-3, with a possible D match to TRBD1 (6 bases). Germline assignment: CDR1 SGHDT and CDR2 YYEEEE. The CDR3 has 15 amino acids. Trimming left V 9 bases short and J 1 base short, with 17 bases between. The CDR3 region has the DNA TGTGCCACCACGGGACCAGGGGTTTCTGGAAACACCATATATTTT. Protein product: CATTGPGVSGNTIYF.

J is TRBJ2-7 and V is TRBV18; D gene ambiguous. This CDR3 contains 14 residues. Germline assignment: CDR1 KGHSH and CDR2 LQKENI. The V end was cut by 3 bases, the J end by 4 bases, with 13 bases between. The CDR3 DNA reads TGTGCCAGCTCACCGAGCGCATTTGATTACGAGCAGTACTTC. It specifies CASSPSAFDYEQYF.

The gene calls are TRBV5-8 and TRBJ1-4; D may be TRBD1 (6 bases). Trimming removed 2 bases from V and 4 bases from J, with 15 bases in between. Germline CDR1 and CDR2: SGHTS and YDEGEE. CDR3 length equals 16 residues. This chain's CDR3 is CASSLLGQQGNEKLFF. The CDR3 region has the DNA TGTGCCAGCAGCTTACTGGGACAACAGGGTAATGAAAAACTGTTTTTT. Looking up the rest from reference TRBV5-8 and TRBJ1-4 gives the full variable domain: EAGVTQSPTHLIKTRGQQATLRCSPISGHTSVYWYQQALGLGLQFLLWYDEGEERNRGNFPPRFSGRQFPNYSSELNVNALELEDSALYLCASSLLGQQGNEKLFFGSGTQLSVL.